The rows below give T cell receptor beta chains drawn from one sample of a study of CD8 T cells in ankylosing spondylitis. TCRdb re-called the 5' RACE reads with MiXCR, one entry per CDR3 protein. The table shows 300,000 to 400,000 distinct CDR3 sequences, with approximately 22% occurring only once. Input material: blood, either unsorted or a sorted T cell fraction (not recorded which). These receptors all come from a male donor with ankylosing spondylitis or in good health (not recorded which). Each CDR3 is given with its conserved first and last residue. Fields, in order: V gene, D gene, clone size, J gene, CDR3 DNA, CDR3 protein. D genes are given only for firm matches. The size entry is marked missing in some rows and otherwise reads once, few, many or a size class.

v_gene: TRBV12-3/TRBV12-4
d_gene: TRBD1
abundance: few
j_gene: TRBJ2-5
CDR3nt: TGTGCCAGCAGCCCTGAAGACAGGGCCCGGACGGGGACCCAGTACTTC
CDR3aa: CASSPEDRARTGTQYF

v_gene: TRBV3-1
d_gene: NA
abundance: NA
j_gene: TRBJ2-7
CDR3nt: TGTGCCAGCAGCCAAGAATTTACAGCTCCCTCCTACGAGCAGTACTTC
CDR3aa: CASSQEFTAPSYEQYF

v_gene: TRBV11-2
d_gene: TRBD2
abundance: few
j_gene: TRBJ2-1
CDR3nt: TGTGCCAGCAGCTTAGATAGGGTTAGCGGGGTTTTGCGTGAGCAGTTCTTC
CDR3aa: CASSLDRVSGVLREQFF

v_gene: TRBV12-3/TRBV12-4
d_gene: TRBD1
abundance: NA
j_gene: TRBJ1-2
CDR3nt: TGTGCCAGCAGTTTAACGGCAGGGGGCTATGGCTACACCTTC
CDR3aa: CASSLTAGGYGYTF

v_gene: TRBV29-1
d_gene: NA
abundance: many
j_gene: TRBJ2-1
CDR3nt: TGCAGCGTTGAGTTCCTGTCAGGGCCCAATGAGCAGTTCTTC
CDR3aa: CSVEFLSGPNEQFF

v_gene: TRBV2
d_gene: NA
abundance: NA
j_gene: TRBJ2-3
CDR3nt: TGTGCCAGCAGTGAAGCGGACACTAACTCCTATACGCAGTATTTT
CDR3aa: CASSEADTNSYTQYF

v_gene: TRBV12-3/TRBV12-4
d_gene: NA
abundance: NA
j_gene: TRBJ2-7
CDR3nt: TGTGCCAGCAGTGGACCGGAATTCTACGAGCAGTACTTC
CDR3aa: CASSGPEFYEQYF

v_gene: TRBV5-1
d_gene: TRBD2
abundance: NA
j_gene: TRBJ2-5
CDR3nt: TGCGCCAGCAGCTTGGATCGAGCGGGGCAAGAGACCCAGTACTTC
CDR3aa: CASSLDRAGQETQYF

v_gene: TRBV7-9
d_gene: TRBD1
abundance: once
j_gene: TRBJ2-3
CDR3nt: TGTGCCAGCAGCTTATCGGGACAGGGGGCCGGAGGAGATACGCAGTATTTT
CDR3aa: CASSLSGQGAGGDTQYF

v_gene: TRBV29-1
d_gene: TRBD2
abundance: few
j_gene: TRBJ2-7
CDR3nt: TGCAGCGTCAGGGACTACCTTGGGCAGTACTTC
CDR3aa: CSVRDYLGQYF

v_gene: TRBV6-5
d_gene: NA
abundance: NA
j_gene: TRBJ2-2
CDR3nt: TGTGCCAGCAGTTACTCGGGGAAGGACGGGGAGCTGTTTTTT
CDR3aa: CASSYSGKDGELFF

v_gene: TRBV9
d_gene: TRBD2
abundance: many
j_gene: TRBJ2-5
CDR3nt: TGTGCCAGCAGCGTAGGCGGGGGGGTCGTAGAGACCCAGTACTTC
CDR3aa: CASSVGGGVVETQYF

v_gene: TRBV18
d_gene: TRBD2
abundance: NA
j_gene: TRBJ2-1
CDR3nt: TGTGCCAGCTCACCCCCGGGACTAGCGGGGGTGGGATACAATGAGCAGTTCTTC
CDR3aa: CASSPPGLAGVGYNEQFF

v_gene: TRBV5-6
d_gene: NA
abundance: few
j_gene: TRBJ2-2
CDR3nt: TGTGCCAGCAGCTTGGCCGCCGGGAACACCGGGGAGCTGTTTTTT
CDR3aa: CASSLAAGNTGELFF

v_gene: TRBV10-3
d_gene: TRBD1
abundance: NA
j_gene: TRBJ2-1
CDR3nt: TGTGCCACCTTCCCCCCCGGGCTGTCCTTGGACAGGTTGTACAATGAGCAGTTCTTC
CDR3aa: CATFPPGLSLDRLYNEQFF

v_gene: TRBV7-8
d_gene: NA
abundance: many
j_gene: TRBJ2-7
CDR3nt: TGTGCCAGCAGCTCAATCTACGAGCAGTACTTC
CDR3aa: CASSSIYEQYF